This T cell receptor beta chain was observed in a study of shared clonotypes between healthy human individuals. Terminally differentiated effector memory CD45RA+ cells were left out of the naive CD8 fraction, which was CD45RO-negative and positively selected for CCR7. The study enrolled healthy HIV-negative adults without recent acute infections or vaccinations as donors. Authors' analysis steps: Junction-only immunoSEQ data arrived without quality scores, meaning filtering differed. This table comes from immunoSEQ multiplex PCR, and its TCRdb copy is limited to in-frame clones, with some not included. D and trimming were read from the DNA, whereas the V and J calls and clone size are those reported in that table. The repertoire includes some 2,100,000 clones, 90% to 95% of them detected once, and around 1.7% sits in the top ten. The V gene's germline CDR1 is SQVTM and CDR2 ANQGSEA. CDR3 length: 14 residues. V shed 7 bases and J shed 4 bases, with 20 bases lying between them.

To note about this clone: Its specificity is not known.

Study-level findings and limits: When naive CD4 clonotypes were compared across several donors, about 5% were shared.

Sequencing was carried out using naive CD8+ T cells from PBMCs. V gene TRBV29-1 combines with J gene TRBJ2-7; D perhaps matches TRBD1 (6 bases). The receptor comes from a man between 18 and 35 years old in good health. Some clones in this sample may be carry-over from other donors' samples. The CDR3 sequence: CSALIRDKAYEQYF. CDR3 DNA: TGCAGCGCCCTAATCCGGGACAAAGCGTACGAGCAGTACTTC.